This T cell receptor (beta chain) was sequenced for a study of blood T cell repertoires in COVID-19 (dated by TCRdb to 2020 to 2022). General notes on the study: Collaborator samples came from the United States, Italy and Spain and covered acute and convalescent phases of COVID-19. The material from the prospective study consisted of cDNA or gDNA derived from T cells, B-cell-depleted T cells, or PBMCs. The dataset comprised deeply sampled blood TCRbeta repertoires from subjects exposed to, actively infected with, or recovered from COVID-19. The repertoires were released in a freely available public database meant as a resource for research on the immune response to SARS-CoV-2. The samples were drawn from the first 160 participants of the ongoing ImmuneRACE study and from 1,254 subjects provided by 6 global collaborators. Sample metadata almost always included a de-identified subject ID, COVID-19 status, age in years and sex. Where available, HLA class I and class II types were taken from metadata supplied by the sample provider and were not determined by assay-based typing. Broader findings and caveats from the paper: The quantity of clinical and demographic metadata differed by source and by participant and was supplied without curation.

The collaborating institutions used their own protocols to collect whole blood in K2EDTA tubes. For TCRbeta analysis, collaborators shipped samples as frozen whole blood, isolated PBMCs, or DNA extracted from either of those sample types. In the germline V gene, CDR1 corresponds to MDHEN and CDR2 to SYDVKM. Inclusive of the bounding cysteine and phenylalanine, the CDR3 is 13 residues long. The kept DNA is CDR3 alone, 39 bases in frame from the first base. V is clipped by 9 bases and J by 9 bases, and the sequence between their germline boundaries is 18 bases long. As for this clone: This receptor's antigen is unknown. No base-level quality is on record; no much larger clone is a single base apart.

TCRbeta CDR3 regions were amplified from genomic DNA using the immunoSEQ Assay, a bias-controlled multiplex PCR. Turning to the authors' computational methods: Nucleated cell counts per sample were estimated from amplification of reference gene primers within the assay. To quantify the absolute abundance of each unique TCRbeta CDR3 rearrangement, sequence reads were collapsed and filtered. For each sample, productive Simpson clonality was calculated as the square root of Simpson's diversity index across productive rearrangements. TCRdb took this table from immuneACCESS and kept in-frame rearrangements with V and J called. Such tables lack part of the clones; where checked against another copy, unresolved V genes explain under half of the gap, and the rest is unexplained. V, J and clone size are taken as reported in that table, and D and trimming were inferred from the DNA itself. The sample records about 110,000 clones, roughly 80% of which are singletons. The top ten clones comprise approximately 4.1% of the sample.

This TCR came from a human donor in a cohort sampled during active COVID-19. The rearranged segments are TRBV28 and TRBJ1-5; the D gene cannot be named for sure. The source material was peripheral blood. The CDR3 has the sequence CASQSGSLGPQHF. The nucleotides read TGTGCCAGTCAATCCGGGTCCCTGGGGCCCCAGCATTTT.